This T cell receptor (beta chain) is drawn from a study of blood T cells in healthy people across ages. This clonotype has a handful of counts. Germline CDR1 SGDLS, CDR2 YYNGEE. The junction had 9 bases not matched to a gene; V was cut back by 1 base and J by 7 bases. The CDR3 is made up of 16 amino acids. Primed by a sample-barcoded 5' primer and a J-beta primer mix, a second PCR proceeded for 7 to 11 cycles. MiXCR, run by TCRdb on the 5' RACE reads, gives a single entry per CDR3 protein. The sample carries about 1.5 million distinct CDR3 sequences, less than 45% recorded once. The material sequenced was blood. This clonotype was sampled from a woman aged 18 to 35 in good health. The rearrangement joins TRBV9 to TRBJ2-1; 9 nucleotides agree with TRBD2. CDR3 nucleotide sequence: TGTGCCAGCAGCGTAACCGGGACTAGCTTCGATAATGAGCAGTTCTTC. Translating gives CASSVTGTSFDNEQFF. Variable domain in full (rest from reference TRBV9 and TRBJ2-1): DSGVTQTPKHLITATGQRVTLRCSPRSGDLSVYWYQQSLDQGLQFLIQYYNGEERAKGNILERFSAQQFPDLHSELNLSSLELGDSALYFCASSVTGTSFDNEQFFGPGTRLTVL.